Each of the 29 T cell receptor beta chains below was sequenced from the same sample in a study of shared clonotypes between healthy human individuals. Measured with immunoSEQ multiplex PCR; TCRdb has only the in-frame clones, and not every one. The data contain over a million clones, approximately 78% of them singletons. Sequenced input: memory CD4+ T cells from PBMCs. Described subset: CD45RA-negative fraction. All receptors come from a man aged 18 to 29 in good health. Some clones in this sample may be carry-over from other donors' samples.

Here the CDR3 reads CAISESRQPNQPQHF. DNA of the CDR3: TGTGCCATCAGTGAGTCCCGACAGCCCAATCAGCCCCAGCATTTT. The chain couples TRBV10-3 to TRBJ1-5; possibly TRBD1 for D (5 bases). The germline V and J ends were trimmed by 0 bases and 3 bases, with 9 bases remaining between them. The CDR3 is 15 amino acids. CDR1 is ENHRY and CDR2 is SYGVKD in the germline V gene.

Of note for this clone: A far larger clone is just one base off, so this is likely a read error. This specimen includes other DNA sequences encoding the same CDR3. The chain couples TRBV7-9 to TRBJ1-1; 7 bases are shared with TRBD1. Germline CDR1 and CDR2: SEHNR and FQNEAQ (reference sequence). V dropped 5 bases and J dropped 5; count of bases not matched to a gene: 8. This CDR3 comprises 14 residues. This chain's CDR3 is CASSQGGTNTEAFF. The CDR3 DNA sequence: TGTGCCAGCAGCCAGGGGGGAACGAATACTGAAGCTTTCTTT.

This clone was seen just once. CDR3 DNA: TGTGCCAGCAGAAGGACAGGGTTAGATACGCAGTATTTT. This translates into CASRRTGLDTQYF. The chain joins TRBV27 to TRBJ2-3; 8 positions agree with TRBD1. This CDR3 is built from 13 residues. Germline CDR1 is MNHEY and CDR2 is SMNVEV (reference sequence). The J segment lost 5 bases and the V segment lost 6 bases, leaving 4 bases of the junction unmatched.

In the case of this clone: Other DNA sequences in this specimen translate into the identical CDR3. This chain connects TRBV5-1 to TRBJ1-1; D might be TRBD1 (6 bases). Germline CDR1 is SGHRS and CDR2 is YFSETQ. V was clipped by 1 base and J by 8 bases, with 15 bases between them. CDR3 length equals 14 residues. The CDR3: CASSLTGHGAEAFF. Here the CDR3 DNA reads TGCGCCAGCAGCTTGACAGGGCATGGCGCCGAAGCTTTCTTT.

The rearrangement links TRBV28 to TRBJ1-1; perhaps TRBD1 as D (5 bases). The germline CDR1 and CDR2 sequences are MDHEN and SYDVKM. V was pared by 7 bases and J by 1 base, with 16 bases between. The CDR3 is 15 amino acids. CDR3 nucleotides: TGTGCCAGCACCTCGGGAGGGGCGGGGAACACTGAAGCTTTCTTT. Residues: CASTSGGAGNTEAFF.

This clone was seen a handful of times. Since a much larger clone is just one base distant, this may be a read error. The CDR3 here is CASSPDRGHYGYTF. CDR3 nucleotides: TGTGCCAGCAGCCCGGACAGGGGGCACTATGGCTACACCTTC. The chain employs TRBV28 and TRBJ1-2; 11 bases agree with TRBD1. J was trimmed by 3 bases and V by 6 bases; bases with no gene match: 3. The CDR3 contains 14 residues. CDR1 and CDR2 from the germline V gene are MDHEN and SYDVKM.

The rearrangement joins TRBV28 to TRBJ1-1; tentative D call: TRBD1 (5 bases). The CDR3 contains 13 residues. Germline lookup yields CDR1 MDHEN and CDR2 SYDVKM. Trimming removed 2 bases from V and 11 bases from J, with 15 bases in between. The CDR3 region is CASSLPPRGTAFF. CDR3 bases: TGTGCCAGCAGTTTACCCCCCCGGGGCACGGCTTTCTTT.

V gene TRBV14 combines with J gene TRBJ2-5, with a possible D match to TRBD2 (6 bases). Germline V lookup: CDR1 SGHDN, CDR2 FVKESK. Trimming removed 4 bases from V and 5 bases from J, with 14 bases in between. CDR3 length equals 14 residues. CDR3 loop: CASSLVGGTETQYF. Here the CDR3 DNA reads TGTGCCAGCAGCCTAGTCGGGGGTACGGAGACCCAGTACTTC.

The chain employs TRBV7-2 and TRBJ2-3; D is ambiguous. There are 14 residues in the CDR3. Germline V gene sequence: CDR1 SGHTA, CDR2 FQGNSA. Trimming shortened V by 1 base and J by 2 bases, and 7 bases separated the two germline ends. The CDR3 here is CASSLVPYTDTQYF. The CDR3 bases are TGTGCCAGCAGCTTAGTACCGTACACAGATACGCAGTATTTT.

The chain joins TRBV27 to TRBJ1-2; 10 bases agree with TRBD1. With 6 bases clipped from V and 4 bases from J, the junction kept 11 bases outside the gene matches. The CDR3 covers 16 residues. The germline V gene has CDR1 MNHEY and CDR2 SMNVEV (reference sequence). CDR3 sequence: CASSRGGQGVVYGYTF. The CDR3 DNA sequence: TGTGCCAGCAGCCGAGGAGGACAGGGGGTGGTCTATGGCTACACCTTC.

This clone was observed a few times. One end of the junction fails to match germline, which may point to a read error. The rearrangement joins TRBV2 to TRBJ2-7; 10 bases fit TRBD2. Per the germline V gene, CDR1 is SNHLY and CDR2 is FYNNEI. The CDR3 contains 16 residues. In DNA form, the CDR3 reads TGTGCCAGCAGGGAAGGTTTAGCTAGCGGGAGTTACGAGCAGTACTTC. Its protein is CASREGLASGSYEQYF.

The chain recombines TRBV28 with TRBJ2-3; 13 bases map to TRBD2. The CDR3 consists of 16 residues. The ends lost 6 bases at V and 4 bases at J; junction bases unmatched: 7. Germline V gives CDR1 MDHEN, CDR2 SYDVKM. The CDR3 loop is CASSYTSGRGADTQYF. The CDR3, as DNA: TGTGCCAGCAGCTACACTAGCGGGAGGGGGGCAGATACGCAGTATTTT.

The genes are TRBV18 and TRBJ1-1; no definite D call. CDR3 length: 14 amino acids. Trimming took 5 bases from V and 4 from J, leaving 14 bases between them. Per germline, CDR1 KGHSH and CDR2 LQKENI. In DNA, the CDR3 is TGTGCCAGCTCAGACACGGAAATTAGCACTGAAGCTTTCTTT. Protein product: CASSDTEISTEAFF.

This sequence joins TRBV18 and TRBJ2-2, with 7 positions matching TRBD1. The CDR3 is made up of 16 amino acids. J gave up 1 base and V 4 bases, and 6 bases lay outside the gene matches. CDR1 is KGHSH and CDR2 is LQKENI in the germline V gene. CDR3 protein: CASSLQGTRNTGELFF. Here the CDR3 DNA reads TGTGCCAGCTCACTACAGGGGACCAGGAACACCGGGGAGCTGTTTTTT.

V usage is TRBV19 and J usage is TRBJ2-7; the match to TRBD2 covers 13 bases. J lost 5 bases, V lost 6 bases, and 10 bases had no gene match. This CDR3 contains 16 residues. The germline V gene encodes CDR1 LNHDA and CDR2 SQIVND (reference sequence). CDR3 region: CASSPLGTSGTDEQYF. For the CDR3, the DNA is TGTGCCAGTAGCCCCTTAGGGACTAGCGGGACCGACGAGCAGTACTTC.

V gene TRBV7-2 combines with J gene TRBJ1-2; no firm D call. The CDR3 loop spans 13 amino acids. The V end lost 3 bases, the J end lost 6 bases, and 11 bases lay between the germline ends. CDR1 SGHTA and CDR2 FQGNSA come from the germline V gene. As DNA, the CDR3 is TGTGCCAGCAGCTTTCAAGGGTTAAATGGCTACACCTTC. Its protein product is CASSFQGLNGYTF.

The rearrangement links TRBV19 to TRBJ2-5; D might be TRBD1 (5 bases). Germline loops: CDR1 LNHDA, CDR2 SQIVND (reference sequence). This CDR3 has 15 residues. Trimming stripped 1 base from V and 7 bases from J, with 16 bases between. For the CDR3, the DNA is TGTGCCAGTAGTATAGCCAACATCCAGGGTGTGACCCAGTACTTC. Encoded protein: CASSIANIQGVTQYF.

CDR3 residues: CASSLTHQETQYF. CDR3 nucleotides: TGTGCCAGCAGCTTGACCCATCAAGAGACCCAGTACTTC. The chain employs TRBV7-6 and TRBJ2-5, with unresolved D. V lost 3 bases, J lost 2 bases, and 7 bases lay in between. The CDR3 consists of 13 residues. Germline lookup yields CDR1 SGHVS and CDR2 FNYEAQ.

In regard to this clone: Other DNA sequences within the sample encode an identical CDR3. The chain recombines TRBV28 with TRBJ1-4; D uncertain. Looked up from germline, CDR1 is MDHEN and CDR2 is SYDVKM. Trimming removed 2 bases from V and 4 bases from J, with 2 bases in between. The CDR3 length is 12 residues. The chain's CDR3 is CASSLRNEKLFF. CDR3 nucleotides: TGTGCCAGCAGTTTACGTAATGAAAAACTGTTTTTT.

The rearrangement joins TRBV6-1 to TRBJ2-5; D is possibly TRBD1 (6 bases). Trimming removed 5 bases at V and 0 bases at J, with 13 bases between. The CDR3 covers 15 residues. Germline values: CDR1 MNHNS, CDR2 SASEGT. The CDR3 reads CASSRDIRYQETQYF. CDR3 bases: TGTGCCAGCAGTCGGGACATACGATACCAAGAGACCCAGTACTTC.

This chain links TRBV11-2 with TRBJ2-1; TRBD2 agrees at 7 bases. In germline, CDR1 is SGHAT, CDR2 FQNNGV. There are 15 residues in the CDR3. Trimming took 5 bases from V and 5 from J; bases not matched to a gene: 9. The CDR3 region is CASSLGAGANNEQFF. The CDR3 coding sequence is TGTGCCAGCAGCCTCGGGGCGGGAGCCAACAATGAGCAGTTCTTC.

This clone was observed a few times. This chain links TRBV7-2 with TRBJ2-1; D perhaps matches TRBD2 (6 bases). From germline, CDR1 is SGHTA and CDR2 FQGNSA. Trimming took off 3 bases at V and 1 base at J, with 13 bases between the two ends. The CDR3 loop spans 16 amino acids. The CDR3 is CASSLRDLASYNEQFF. For the CDR3, the DNA is TGTGCCAGCAGCTTGCGGGACTTAGCTTCCTACAATGAGCAGTTCTTC.

This sequence joins TRBV12-2 and TRBJ2-1; TRBD2 is the table's D call, not checked against the DNA. TRBV12-2 is recorded as a pseudogene. The CDR3 totals 15 residues. The DNA for the CDR3 is TGTGCAAGTCGCATTCTAGCGGGATCCTACAATGAGCAGTTCTTC. Protein product: CASRILAGSYNEQFF.

V usage is TRBV5-1 and J usage is TRBJ2-1, with TRBD2 matching 10 bases. There are 15 residues in the CDR3. Germline assignment: CDR1 SGHRS and CDR2 YFSETQ. J gave up 9 bases and V 5 bases, and 11 bases lay outside the gene matches. The CDR3 nucleotides are TGCGCCAGCAGTCGGGGGACTAGCGCCTTCGGTGAGCAGTTCTTC. This codes for CASSRGTSAFGEQFF. The entire variable domain, with the rest obtained from reference TRBV5-1 and TRBJ2-1, is as follows: KAGVTQTPRYLIKTRGQQVTLSCSPISGHRSVSWYQQTPGQGLQFLFEYFSETQRNKGNFPGRFSGRQFSNSRSEMNVSTLELGDSALYLCASSRGTSAFGEQFFGPGTRLTVL.

This chain links TRBV28 with TRBJ2-2, with D perhaps matching TRBD2 (5 bases). Trimming pared 8 bases from V and 5 bases from J, leaving 9 bases between. The germline gives CDR1 MDHEN, CDR2 SYDVKM. The CDR3 is 12 residues long. The CDR3 sequence: CASGRETGELFF. Here the CDR3 DNA reads TGTGCCAGCGGTAGGGAGACCGGGGAGCTGTTTTTT.

V is TRBV2 and J is TRBJ2-2; D is uncertain. This CDR3 region has 14 residues. Germline loops: CDR1 SNHLY, CDR2 FYNNEI. Trimming left V 4 bases short and J 6 bases short, with 12 bases between. CDR3 nucleotide sequence: TGTGCCAGCAGTGTGGAGCAGAAGTCCGGGGAGCTGTTTTTT. This codes for CASSVEQKSGELFF.

To note about this clone: A read error likely explains this, since a far larger clone differs by one base. The J gene is TRBJ1-2, the V gene TRBV14, with unresolved D. The CDR3 is 12 amino acids. V lost 4 bases and J 3 bases, leaving 6 bases between the germline ends. The germline CDR1 and CDR2 sequences are SGHDN and FVKESK. CDR3 sequence reads: CASSRTDYGYTF. Written as DNA, the CDR3 is TGTGCCAGCAGCCGGACTGACTATGGCTACACCTTC.

This sequence joins TRBV7-9 and TRBJ2-1; 11 nucleotides match TRBD2. J gave up 4 bases and V 1 base, and 6 bases lay outside the gene matches. Germline V lookup: CDR1 SEHNR, CDR2 FQNEAQ (reference sequence). This CDR3 region has 17 residues. Written as DNA, the CDR3 is TGTGCCAGCAGCTTAGGAGGACTAGCGGGCAGGTACAATGAGCAGTTCTTC. Residues: CASSLGGLAGRYNEQFF.

V usage is TRBV7-7 and J usage is TRBJ2-5; TRBD2 matches at 10 bases. The CDR3 runs to 16 residues. Germline lookup yields CDR1 SSHAT and CDR2 FNYEAQ (reference sequence). The junction had 10 bases not matched to a gene; V was cut back by 4 bases and J by 5 bases. CDR3 protein: CASSSASGSSQETQYF. CDR3 bases: TGTGCCAGCAGCTCCGCTAGCGGGAGTTCGCAGGAGACCCAGTACTTC.